This entry concerns a single T cell receptor (beta chain). The sample is drawn from a study of T cells in Graves' hyperthyroidism and ophthalmopathy. The source material, RNA transcripts, was used to amplify TCR beta CDR3 regions. The TCR CDR3 first-round RT-PCR relied on the HTBI primer set. TCRdb re-derived calls from the multiplex PCR reads in MiXCR, one entry per CDR3 protein. The table has roughly 600,000 distinct CDR3 sequences, about 14% seen once. Per the germline V gene, CDR1 is SEHNR and CDR2 is FQNEAQ (reference sequence). V was trimmed by 2 bases and J by 4 bases, leaving 24 bases between them. This CDR3 contains 18 residues.

This receptor was taken from a woman between 45 and 65 years old with Graves' ophthalmopathy. The V and J genes are TRBV7-9 and TRBJ2-7; maybe TRBD2 (6 bases). The sequenced material came from blood. The CDR3 is CASSLRAGGPASRYEQYF. The CDR3 bases are TGTGCCAGCAGCTTAAGGGCAGGAGGGCCCGCCAGTAGGTACGAGCAGTACTTC.